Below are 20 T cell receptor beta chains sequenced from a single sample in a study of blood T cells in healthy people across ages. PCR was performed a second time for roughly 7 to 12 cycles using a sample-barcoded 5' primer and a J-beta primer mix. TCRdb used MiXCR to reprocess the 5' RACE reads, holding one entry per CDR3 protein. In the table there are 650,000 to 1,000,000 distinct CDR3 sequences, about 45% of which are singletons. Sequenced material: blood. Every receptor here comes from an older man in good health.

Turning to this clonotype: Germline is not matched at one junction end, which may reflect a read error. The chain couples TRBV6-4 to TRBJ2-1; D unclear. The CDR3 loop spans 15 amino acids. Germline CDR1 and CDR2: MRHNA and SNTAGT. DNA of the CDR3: TGTGCCAGCAGTGACGGACCAGTATCCTACAATAAGCAGTTCTTC. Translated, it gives CASSDGPVSYNKQFF.

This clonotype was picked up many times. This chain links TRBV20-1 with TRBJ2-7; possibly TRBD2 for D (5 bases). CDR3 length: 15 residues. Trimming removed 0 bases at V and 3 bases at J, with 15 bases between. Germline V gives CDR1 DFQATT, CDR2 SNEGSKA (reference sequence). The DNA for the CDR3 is TGCAGTGCTAGAGACCCACGTGGCGGACTCTACGAGCAGTACTTC. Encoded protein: CSARDPRGGLYEQYF.

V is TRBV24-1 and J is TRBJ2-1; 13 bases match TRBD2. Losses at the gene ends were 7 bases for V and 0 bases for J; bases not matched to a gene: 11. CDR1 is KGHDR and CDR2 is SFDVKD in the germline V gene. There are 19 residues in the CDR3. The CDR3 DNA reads TGTGCCACCAGCCAAGCCGGGACTAGCGGGACTCGCTCCTACAATGAGCAGTTCTTC. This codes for CATSQAGTSGTRSYNEQFF.

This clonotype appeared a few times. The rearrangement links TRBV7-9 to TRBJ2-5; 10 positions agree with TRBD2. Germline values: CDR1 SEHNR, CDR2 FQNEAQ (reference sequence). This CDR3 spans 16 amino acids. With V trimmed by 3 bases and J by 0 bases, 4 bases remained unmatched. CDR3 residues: CASSFLLAGNQETQYF. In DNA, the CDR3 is TGTGCCAGCAGCTTCCTACTAGCGGGAAACCAAGAGACCCAGTACTTC.

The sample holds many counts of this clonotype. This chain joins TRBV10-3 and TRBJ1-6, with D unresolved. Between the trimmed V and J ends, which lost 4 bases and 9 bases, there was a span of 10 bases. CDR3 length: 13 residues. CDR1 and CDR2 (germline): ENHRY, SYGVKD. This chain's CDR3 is CAISGQASSPLHF. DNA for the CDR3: TGTGCCATCAGTGGCCAAGCTAGTTCACCCCTCCACTTT.

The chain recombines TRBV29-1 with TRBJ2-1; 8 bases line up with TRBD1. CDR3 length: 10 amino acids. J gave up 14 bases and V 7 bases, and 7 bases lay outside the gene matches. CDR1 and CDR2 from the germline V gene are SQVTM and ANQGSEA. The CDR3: CSATDRDKFF. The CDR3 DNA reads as TGCAGCGCTACGGACAGGGACAAGTTCTTC.

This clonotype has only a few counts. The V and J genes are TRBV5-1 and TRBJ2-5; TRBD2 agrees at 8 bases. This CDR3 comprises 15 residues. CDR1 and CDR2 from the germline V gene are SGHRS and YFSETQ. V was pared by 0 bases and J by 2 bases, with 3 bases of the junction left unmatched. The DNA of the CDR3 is TGCGCCAGCAGCTTGGACGGGACTAGGCAAGAGACCCAGTACTTC. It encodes CASSLDGTRQETQYF.

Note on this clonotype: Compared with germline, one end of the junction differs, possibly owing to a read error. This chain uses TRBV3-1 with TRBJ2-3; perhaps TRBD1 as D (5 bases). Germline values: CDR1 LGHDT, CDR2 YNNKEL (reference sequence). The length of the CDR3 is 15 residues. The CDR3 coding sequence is TGTGCCAGCAGCCAAGGTCGGTCCAGCACAGGTACGCAGTATTTT. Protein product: CASSQGRSSTGTQYF.

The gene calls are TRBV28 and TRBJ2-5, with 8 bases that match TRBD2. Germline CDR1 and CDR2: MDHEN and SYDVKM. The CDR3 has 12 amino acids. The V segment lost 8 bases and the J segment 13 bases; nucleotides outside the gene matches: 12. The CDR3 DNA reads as TGTGCCAGCCAACTATCGGGGGGGGGTCGGTACTTC. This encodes CASQLSGGGRYF.

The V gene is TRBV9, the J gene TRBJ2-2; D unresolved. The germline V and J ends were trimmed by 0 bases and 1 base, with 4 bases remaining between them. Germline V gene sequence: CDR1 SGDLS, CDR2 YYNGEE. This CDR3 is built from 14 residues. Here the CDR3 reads CASSVVGNTGELFF. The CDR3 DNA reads TGTGCCAGCAGCGTAGTAGGGAACACCGGGGAGCTGTTTTTT.

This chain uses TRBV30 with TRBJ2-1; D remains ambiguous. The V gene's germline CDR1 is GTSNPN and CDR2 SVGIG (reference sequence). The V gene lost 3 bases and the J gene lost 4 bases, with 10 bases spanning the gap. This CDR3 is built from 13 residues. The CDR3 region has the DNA TGTGCCTGGAGCTTTGGACGATACAATGAGCAGTTCTTC. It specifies CAWSFGRYNEQFF.

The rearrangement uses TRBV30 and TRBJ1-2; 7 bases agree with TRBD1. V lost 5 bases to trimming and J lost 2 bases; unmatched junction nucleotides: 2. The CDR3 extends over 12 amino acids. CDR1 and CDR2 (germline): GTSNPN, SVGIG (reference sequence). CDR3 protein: CAWRGQNYGYTF. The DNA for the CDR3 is TGTGCCTGGCGGGGACAGAACTATGGCTACACCTTC.

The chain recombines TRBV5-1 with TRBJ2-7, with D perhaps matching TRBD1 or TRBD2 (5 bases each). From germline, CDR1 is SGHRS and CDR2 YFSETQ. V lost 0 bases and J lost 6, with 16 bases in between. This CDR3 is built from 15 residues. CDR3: CASSLGGGSVGEQYF. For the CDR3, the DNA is TGCGCCAGCAGCTTGGGGGGCGGTAGCGTTGGCGAGCAGTACTTC.

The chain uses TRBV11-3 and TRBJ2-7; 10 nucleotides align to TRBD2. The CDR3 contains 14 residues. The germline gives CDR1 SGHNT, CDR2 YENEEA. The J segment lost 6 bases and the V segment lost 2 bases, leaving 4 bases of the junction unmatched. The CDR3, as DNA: TGTGCCAGCAGCTTACCCCTAGCGGGAGCCGAGCAGTACTTC. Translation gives CASSLPLAGAEQYF.

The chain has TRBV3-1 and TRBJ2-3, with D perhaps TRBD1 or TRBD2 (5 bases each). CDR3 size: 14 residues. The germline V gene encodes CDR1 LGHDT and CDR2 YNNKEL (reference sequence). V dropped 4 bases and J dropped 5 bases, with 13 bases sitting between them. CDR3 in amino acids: CASSLRDPRDTQYF. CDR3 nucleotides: TGTGCCAGCAGCCTACGGGACCCCCGAGATACGCAGTATTTT.

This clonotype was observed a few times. The CDR3 DNA follows: TGTGCCAGCTCACCGCGCGGGACAGCCTACGAGCAGTACTTC. Translation gives CASSPRGTAYEQYF. J is TRBJ2-7 and V is TRBV18; tentative D call: TRBD1 (7 bases). Per germline, CDR1 KGHSH and CDR2 LQKENI. This CDR3 has 14 residues. The ends were cut back, 3 bases at V and 2 bases at J, with 11 bases in the middle.

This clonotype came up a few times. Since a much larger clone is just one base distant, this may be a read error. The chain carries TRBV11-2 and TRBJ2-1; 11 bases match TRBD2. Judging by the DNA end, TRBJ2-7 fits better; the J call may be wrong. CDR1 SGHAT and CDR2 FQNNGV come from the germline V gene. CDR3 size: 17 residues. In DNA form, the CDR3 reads TGTGCCAGCAGCCGACCAAGACTAGCGGGGAACTACAATGAGCAGTACTTC. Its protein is CASSRPRLAGNYNEQYF.

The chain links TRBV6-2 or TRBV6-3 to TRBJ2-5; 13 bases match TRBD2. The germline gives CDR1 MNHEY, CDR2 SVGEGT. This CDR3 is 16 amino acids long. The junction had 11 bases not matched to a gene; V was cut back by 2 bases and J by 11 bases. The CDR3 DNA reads TGTGCCAGCAGTTACAGGGGACTAGCGGGAAATAATGAGCAGTACTTC. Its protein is CASSYRGLAGNNEQYF.

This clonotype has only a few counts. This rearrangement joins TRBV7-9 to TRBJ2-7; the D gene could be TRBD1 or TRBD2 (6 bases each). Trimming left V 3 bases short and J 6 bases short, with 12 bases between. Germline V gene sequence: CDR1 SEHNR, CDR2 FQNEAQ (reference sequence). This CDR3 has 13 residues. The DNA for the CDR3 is TGTGCCAGCAGCTTTGGGGGGCAGACCGAGCAGTACTTC. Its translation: CASSFGGQTEQYF.

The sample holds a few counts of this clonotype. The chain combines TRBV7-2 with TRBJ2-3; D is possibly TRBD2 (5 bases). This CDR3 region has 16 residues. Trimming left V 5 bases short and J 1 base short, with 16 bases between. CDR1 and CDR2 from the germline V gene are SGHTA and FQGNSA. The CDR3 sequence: CASSAGLGQGTDTQYF. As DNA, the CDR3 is TGTGCCAGCAGCGCCGGACTCGGCCAAGGCACAGATACGCAGTATTTT.